This passage covers 25 T cell receptor beta chains from one sample sequenced in a study of blood T cell repertoires in COVID-19. Produced via immunoSEQ multiplex PCR; TCRdb's table is partial and in-frame only. The repertoire holds around 430,000 clones, with approximately 89% as singletons. Sequencing was performed on peripheral blood. The source is a woman aged 50 to 65 with COVID-19, enrolled during active disease.

The chain employs TRBV24-1 and TRBJ1-2; 8 bases map to TRBD1. Germline CDR1 reads KGHDR; CDR2 reads SFDVKD. The junction had 5 bases not matched to a gene; V was cut back by 3 bases and J by 6 bases. This CDR3 spans 14 amino acids. CDR3 loop: CATSDPRDRNGYTF. The CDR3 nucleotides read TGTGCCACCAGTGATCCCCGGGACAGGAATGGCTACACCTTC.

On this clone itself: The same CDR3 is also encoded by other DNA sequences in this sample. The chain is built from TRBV3-1 (or the pseudogene TRBV3-2) and TRBJ1-5; no firm D call. Per the germline V gene, CDR1 is LGHDT and CDR2 is YNNKEL (reference sequence). V was shortened by 0 bases and J by 7 bases, with 10 bases between the two germline ends. The CDR3 extends over 14 amino acids. The CDR3 loop reads CASSQDTGNQPQHF. Written as DNA, the CDR3 is TGTGCCAGCAGCCAAGATACGGGGAACCAGCCCCAGCATTTT.

This rearrangement joins TRBV7-9 to TRBJ2-7, with 7 bases aligning to TRBD2. V dropped 5 bases and J dropped 5; count of bases not matched to a gene: 9. The CDR3 is 14 amino acids. Germline loops: CDR1 SEHNR, CDR2 FQNEAQ (reference sequence). This CDR3 reads CASSRSIRGDEQYF. DNA for the CDR3: TGTGCCAGCAGCCGTTCTATCCGGGGGGACGAGCAGTACTTC.

In its sample, this clone was seen a few times. V usage is TRBV11-2 and J usage is TRBJ2-7, with a possible D match to TRBD2 (5 bases). Germline-derived CDR1 and CDR2 are SGHAT and FQNNGV. V was cut by 5 bases and J by 9 bases, with 14 bases left in between. The CDR3 loop spans 12 amino acids. CDR3 nucleotide sequence: TGTGCCAGCAGCAGACTACCGATGGGGCAGTACTTC. It codes for CASSRLPMGQYF.

V is TRBV29-1 and J is TRBJ1-1, with TRBD1 identical over 8 bases. V was clipped by 7 bases and J by 5 bases; unmatched bases: 18. Per the germline V gene, CDR1 is SQVTM and CDR2 is ANQGSEA. CDR3 length: 16 residues. The CDR3 loop reads CSAARFDRGPRTEAFF. The CDR3 bases are TGCAGCGCCGCGAGATTTGACAGGGGACCGCGGACTGAAGCTTTCTTT.

The chain joins TRBV5-1 to TRBJ2-3, with 16 bases identical to TRBD2. The V segment lost 0 bases and the J segment 6 bases; nucleotides outside the gene matches: 4. The length of the CDR3 is 17 residues. Looked up from germline, CDR1 is SGHRS and CDR2 is YFSETQ. The CDR3 sequence: CASSLVGTSGGADTQYF. CDR3 coding DNA: TGCGCCAGCAGCTTGGTGGGGACTAGCGGGGGGGCGGATACGCAGTATTTT.

This clone appeared a single time. J is TRBJ1-2 and V is TRBV5-1; no firm D call. Germline lookup yields CDR1 SGHRS and CDR2 YFSETQ. This CDR3 is 15 amino acids long. V lost 5 bases, J lost 2 bases, and 16 bases lay in between. As DNA, the CDR3 is TGCGCCAGCAGTTCTCGTGTCCCCGAGAACTATGGCTACACCTTC. It yields the protein CASSSRVPENYGYTF.

This chain joins TRBV5-1 and TRBJ2-6, with D tentatively TRBD1 (5 bases). CDR3 length: 16 residues. V was clipped by 6 bases and J by 4 bases, with 17 bases between them. The germline gives CDR1 SGHRS, CDR2 YFSETQ. The CDR3, as DNA: TGCGCCAGCACCCCAACCCCAGGGTCCGGGGCCAACGTCCTGACTTTC. Translated, it gives CASTPTPGSGANVLTF.

V and J are TRBV7-8 and TRBJ2-3, with D possibly matching TRBD1 (6 bases). This CDR3 is built from 16 residues. V was trimmed by 1 base and J by 6 bases, leaving 17 bases between them. The germline gives CDR1 SGHVS, CDR2 FQNEAQ. Here the CDR3 reads CASSLVRGNREDTQYF. DNA for the CDR3: TGTGCCAGCAGCTTAGTGAGAGGGAACAGGGAGGATACGCAGTATTTT.

The V gene is TRBV4-1, the J gene TRBJ1-6; no firm D call. The CDR3 is 15 amino acids. Trimming shortened V by 0 bases and J by 9 bases, and 12 bases separated the two germline ends. Germline V gene lookup returns CDR1 MGHRA and CDR2 YSYEKL. The CDR3 region is CASSQESLGLSPLHF. The CDR3 DNA reads as TGCGCCAGCAGCCAAGAGTCCCTGGGCCTTTCACCCCTCCACTTT.

The chain uses TRBV12-5 and TRBJ1-1; D unresolved. Germline V gene data show CDR1 as LGHNT and CDR2 as FRNRAP. Trimming left V 3 bases short and J 3 bases short, with 5 bases between. CDR3 length: 12 amino acids. Here the CDR3 reads CASGFADTEAFF. In DNA, the CDR3 is TGTGCTAGTGGTTTTGCGGACACTGAAGCTTTCTTT.

In this sample, this clone turned up a few times. The chain has TRBV2 and TRBJ1-6; D may be TRBD1 (6 bases). The CDR3 contains 15 residues. CDR1 and CDR2 from the germline V gene are SNHLY and FYNNEI. Trimming took off 1 base at V and 7 bases at J, with 11 bases between the two ends. CDR3 DNA: TGTGCCAGCAGTGAAGAACAGGGACGGAATTCACCCCTCCACTTT. As protein: CASSEEQGRNSPLHF.

This sequence joins TRBV6-1 and TRBJ1-2, with D perhaps TRBD1 (5 bases). Per the germline V gene, CDR1 is MNHNS and CDR2 is SASEGT. The CDR3 has 14 residues. V was cut by 2 bases and J by 6 bases, with 13 bases left in between. The CDR3 bases are TGTGCCAGCAGTGAATCCGGGGGGGAAGATGGCTACACCTTC. It codes for CASSESGGEDGYTF.

This clone was counted only a few times. The chain employs TRBV6-5 and TRBJ2-7; a possible D gene is TRBD1 (6 bases). The CDR3 is 15 amino acids. V shed 7 bases and J shed 0 bases, with 16 bases lying between them. CDR1 and CDR2 from the germline V gene are MNHEY and SVGAGI. This CDR3 is CASTPSTGSSYEQYF. The CDR3 bases are TGTGCCAGCACCCCGTCGACAGGTTCCTCCTACGAGCAGTACTTC.

The sample holds one count of this clone. J is TRBJ1-2 and V is TRBV30; no clear D. CDR1 is GTSNPN and CDR2 is SVGIG in the germline V gene (reference sequence). V was trimmed by 4 bases and J by 2 bases, leaving 14 bases between them. This CDR3 spans 14 amino acids. The CDR3 protein is CAWMRTRRNYGYTF. Here the CDR3 DNA reads TGTGCCTGGATGCGAACACGGAGGAACTATGGCTACACCTTC.

This clone has only a few counts. The V and J genes are TRBV2 and TRBJ1-2, with 11 bases fitting TRBD1. This CDR3 spans 14 amino acids. The V gene's germline CDR1 is SNHLY and CDR2 FYNNEI. V shed 5 bases, J shed 8 bases, and the junction held 7 bases outside the gene matches. The CDR3 sequence is CASSLDRGLSGYTF. As DNA, the CDR3 is TGTGCCAGCAGTTTGGACAGGGGGCTTTCGGGCTACACCTTC. Full variable domain (missing parts from reference TRBV2 and TRBJ1-2): EPEVTQTPSHQVTQMGQEVILRCVPISNHLYFYWYRQILGQKVEFLVSFYNNEISEKSEIFDDQFSVERPDGSNFTLKIRSTKLEDSAMYFCASSLDRGLSGYTFGSGTRLTVV.

For the CDR3, the DNA is TGTGCCAGCAGCCCCGTAGCTAGCACAGATACGCAGTATTTT. Protein sequence: CASSPVASTDTQYF. The chain joins TRBV3-1 (or the pseudogene TRBV3-2) to TRBJ2-3; D ambiguous. V lost 4 bases and J lost 0, with 8 bases in between. CDR1 is LGHDT, CDR2 YNNKEL, per germline (reference sequence). CDR3 size: 14 residues.

J is TRBJ2-4 and V is TRBV3-1 (or the pseudogene TRBV3-2), with TRBD2 identical over 8 bases. Trimming at V came to 4 bases and at J to 5 bases, leaving 4 bases not matched to a gene. Per germline, CDR1 LGHDT and CDR2 YNNKEL (reference sequence). The CDR3 spans 14 residues. CDR3 bases: TGTGCCAGCAGCCGCAGGCGGGGGGAAAACATTCAGTACTTC. Amino acid sequence: CASSRRRGENIQYF.

J is TRBJ1-5 and V is TRBV28; 8 bases map to TRBD1. Trimming removed 5 bases from V and 5 bases from J; junction bases left unmatched: 8. CDR1 and CDR2 from the germline V gene are MDHEN and SYDVKM. This CDR3 comprises 15 residues. The CDR3 here is CASSTDRVVDQPQHF. The CDR3 nucleotides are TGTGCCAGCAGTACGGACAGGGTAGTGGATCAGCCCCAGCATTTT.

The chain couples TRBV23-1 to TRBJ1-4; 7 bases are a match to TRBD1. TRBV23-1 is noted as an ORF with a role that remains uncertain. The V segment lost 5 bases and the J segment 5 bases; nucleotides outside the gene matches: 5. The CDR3 is 14 residues long. The CDR3 DNA follows: TGCGCCAGCAGTTCTGGACAGGAGAATGAAAAACTGTTTTTT. It is translated as CASSSGQENEKLFF.

CDR3 nucleotide sequence: TGTGCCAGTAAAGGGGAAGGGGCAGATACGCAGTATTTT. Protein: CASKGEGADTQYF. The rearrangement links TRBV19 to TRBJ2-3; D might be TRBD1 (5 bases). Trimming removed 7 bases at V and 4 bases at J, with 12 bases between. The CDR3 contains 13 residues. Germline V lookup: CDR1 LNHDA, CDR2 SQIVND (reference sequence).

The chain uses TRBV28 and TRBJ2-7; the match to TRBD2 covers 11 bases. J was trimmed by 0 bases and V by 2 bases; bases with no gene match: 3. The CDR3 covers 16 residues. CDR1 is MDHEN and CDR2 is SYDVKM in the germline V gene. In DNA, the CDR3 is TGTGCCAGCAGTTTAGAACTAGCGGGGGCCTCCTACGAGCAGTACTTC. It translates to CASSLELAGASYEQYF.

J is TRBJ1-2 and V is TRBV6-5; D unresolved. The CDR3 consists of 13 residues. Germline V gene data show CDR1 as MNHEY and CDR2 as SVGAGI. V dropped 6 bases and J dropped 5 bases, with 13 bases sitting between them. For the CDR3, the DNA is TGTGCCAGCAGCCTACTAGAACGATATGGCTACACCTTC. This sequence encodes CASSLLERYGYTF.

The chain joins TRBV5-4 to TRBJ2-3; 10 nucleotides match TRBD2. Germline V gene data show CDR1 as SGHNT and CDR2 as YYREEE (reference sequence). The V and J ends lost 4 bases and 3 bases, in that order; junction bases with no gene match: 8. The length of the CDR3 is 16 residues. The CDR3 reads CASSPSAGGGTDTQYF. The CDR3 DNA reads TGTGCCAGCAGCCCATCAGCGGGGGGGGGTACAGATACGCAGTATTTT.

This sequence joins TRBV9 and TRBJ2-3; 14 positions agree with TRBD2. CDR3 length: 18 residues. V gave up 4 bases and J gave up 2 bases; unmatched junction bases: 9. Germline CDR1 is SGDLS and CDR2 is YYNGEE. The CDR3 region has the DNA TGTGCCAGCAGCCCAGTTGGACTAGCGGGGGGATACACAGATACGCAGTATTTT. Its translation is CASSPVGLAGGYTDTQYF.